The clone carrying this T cell receptor beta chain was seen more than once but under ten times. The data originate from a study of identical twins. The V gene's germline CDR1 is SQVTM and CDR2 ANQGSEA. CDR3 length: 14 amino acids. After removal of 3 bases from V and 3 bases from J, the junction contained 3 bases not matched to a gene. TCRdb independently ran MiXCR on the 5' RACE reads; one entry per CDR3 protein. Found here are 470,000 or so distinct CDR3 sequences, more than 20% of them singletons; the top ten hold about 2.7%. The same data also contributed to another study, on T cells expressing NK-cell markers.

The clonotype comes from a woman between 18 and 29 years old in good health. Sequenced material: CD4+ T cells sorted from blood. The rearrangement uses TRBV29-1 and TRBJ2-3; 10 bases map to TRBD2. In nucleotides, the CDR3 is TGCAGCGTTGAGCTAGCGGGGGTAACAGATACGCAGTATTTT. Protein: CSVELAGVTDTQYF.